Each of the 9 T cell receptor beta chains below was sequenced from the same sample in a study of blood T cell repertoires in COVID-19. TCRdb's copy holds only in-frame clones and misses some; the assay was immunoSEQ multiplex PCR. The sample has approximately 280,000 clones; around 90% are singletons. The specimen was peripheral blood. The receptor set was obtained from a woman in her twenties or thirties with COVID-19, enrolled during active disease.

V and J are TRBV19 and TRBJ1-2, with D possibly matching TRBD1 (6 bases). CDR1 LNHDA and CDR2 SQIVND come from the germline V gene (reference sequence). The CDR3 has 12 residues. Trimming left V 9 bases short and J 3 bases short, with 11 bases between. The chain's CDR3 is CARLDRHYGYTF. The DNA of the CDR3 is TGTGCCAGACTCGACAGGCACTATGGCTACACCTTC. The entire variable domain, with the rest obtained from reference TRBV19 and TRBJ1-2, is as follows: DGGITQSPKYLFRKEGQNVTLSCEQNLNHDAMYWYRQDPGQGLRLIYYSQIVNDFQKGDIAEGYSVSREKKESFPLTVTSAQKNPTAFYLCARLDRHYGYTFGSGTRLTVV.

CDR3 nucleotides: TGTGCCAGCAGCTTACGAATAACAGGGGAAGATTCACCCCTCCACTTT. Translation gives CASSLRITGEDSPLHF. This chain joins TRBV7-6 and TRBJ1-6; 7 bases align to TRBD1. The germline V gene encodes CDR1 SGHVS and CDR2 FNYEAQ. CDR3 length: 16 amino acids. Trimming at V came to 2 bases and at J to 8 bases, leaving 9 bases not matched to a gene.

The V call is TRBV19, the J call TRBJ2-4; D may be TRBD2 (5 bases). Germline CDR1 is LNHDA and CDR2 is SQIVND (reference sequence). The CDR3 covers 17 residues. V lost 2 bases to trimming and J lost 1 base, with 15 bases between them. CDR3 residues: CASSISGRPGAKNIQYF. The CDR3 nucleotides read TGTGCCAGTAGTATATCGGGGAGACCTGGGGCCAAAAACATTCAGTACTTC.

V and J are TRBV6-6 and TRBJ2-3; 9 positions match TRBD2. This CDR3 region has 15 residues. Germline lookup yields CDR1 MNHNY and CDR2 SVGAGI (reference sequence). V was clipped by 8 bases and J by 0 bases; unmatched bases: 6. In DNA, the CDR3 is TGTGCCAGCCGGCCTAGCGGGGCTAGCACAGATACGCAGTATTTT. The encoded protein is CASRPSGASTDTQYF.

The rearrangement joins TRBV20-1 to TRBJ2-5; D gene ambiguous. The V gene lost 3 bases and the J gene lost 5 bases, with 4 bases spanning the gap. Germline lookup yields CDR1 DFQATT and CDR2 SNEGSKA (reference sequence). The CDR3 extends over 10 amino acids. The DNA for the CDR3 is TGCAGTGCTAGTACTGAGACCCAGTACTTC. Translated, it gives CSASTETQYF.

This rearrangement joins TRBV7-3 to TRBJ2-3, with 8 bases matching TRBD2. V was clipped by 5 bases and J by 4 bases; unmatched bases: 8. CDR3 size: 15 residues. Germline V gives CDR1 SGHTA, CDR2 FQGTGA. The CDR3 bases are TGTGCCAGCAGCCCCGCGGGGGGTATTTCAGATACGCAGTATTTT. Translating it yields CASSPAGGISDTQYF.

The V gene is TRBV28, the J gene TRBJ2-2, with D uncertain. V dropped 7 bases and J dropped 0 bases, with 9 bases sitting between them. The CDR3 totals 14 residues. Germline V CDR1 and CDR2: MDHEN, SYDVKM. The DNA for the CDR3 is TGTGCCAGCAAGGCGACACCGAACACCGGGGAGCTGTTTTTT. Its translation: CASKATPNTGELFF.

The rearrangement joins TRBV30 to TRBJ2-3; 8 nucleotides align to TRBD2. J was trimmed by 2 bases and V by 0 bases; bases with no gene match: 4. Germline CDR1 reads GTSNPN; CDR2 reads SVGIG (reference sequence). The CDR3 covers 15 residues. CDR3 amino acids: CAWSVGLAPTDTQYF. The CDR3 nucleotides read TGTGCCTGGAGTGTAGGACTAGCCCCCACAGATACGCAGTATTTT. The full variable domain, completed using reference TRBV30 and TRBJ2-3, is SQTIHQWPATLVQPVGSPLSLECTVEGTSNPNLYWYRQAAGRGLQLLFYSVGIGQISSEVPQNLSASRPQDRQFILSSKKLLLSDSGFYLCAWSVGLAPTDTQYFGPGTRLTVL.

This clone was counted once. The chain recombines TRBV29-1 with TRBJ1-1; 7 nucleotides align to TRBD1. Germline assignment: CDR1 SQVTM and CDR2 ANQGSEA. V was pared by 7 bases and J by 2 bases, with 7 bases of the junction left unmatched. This CDR3 contains 13 residues. The CDR3 bases are TGCAGCGCATTAGGACAGGCTAACACTGAAGCTTTCTTT. Protein: CSALGQANTEAFF.